This TCR beta chain emerged from a study of low-dose radiotherapy and immunotherapy resistance in tumors. The wider study: Intravenous cyclophosphamide 200 mg/m2 was given every two weeks, one day before radiation and immunotherapy. Patients received 300 mg of oral aspirin each day across four cycles, commencing on cycle 1 day 1.

First-strand cDNA relied on TRAV- and TRBV-specific primers spanning alpha and beta chains. TCRs underwent 15 to 25 PCR cycles of amplification with a constant-region primer and V-primer adapter. In vitro transcription served to amplify the isolated mRNA. Each CDR3 protein gets one entry after TCRdb re-called the reads with MiXCR. The table records about 60,000 distinct CDR3 sequences, 20% to 25% of them present only once. Time point indicated: after trial treatment. Treatment indicated: LDRT plus nivolumab, ipilimumab, low-dose cyclophosphamide and aspirin (RACIN trial). The specimen comprised PBMCs, sampled after low-dose radiotherapy plus immunotherapy. The TCR comes from a male donor with prostate cancer.

The CDR3 protein is CASSHDRRYGYTF. CDR3 nucleotides: TGTGCCAGCAGCCACGACAGGCGGTATGGCTACACCTTC. The chain recombines TRBV14 with TRBJ1-2; D is perhaps TRBD1 (6 bases). Germline CDR1 and CDR2: SGHDN and FVKESK. The ends were cut back, 3 bases at V and 5 bases at J, with 10 bases in the middle. This CDR3 has 13 amino acids.